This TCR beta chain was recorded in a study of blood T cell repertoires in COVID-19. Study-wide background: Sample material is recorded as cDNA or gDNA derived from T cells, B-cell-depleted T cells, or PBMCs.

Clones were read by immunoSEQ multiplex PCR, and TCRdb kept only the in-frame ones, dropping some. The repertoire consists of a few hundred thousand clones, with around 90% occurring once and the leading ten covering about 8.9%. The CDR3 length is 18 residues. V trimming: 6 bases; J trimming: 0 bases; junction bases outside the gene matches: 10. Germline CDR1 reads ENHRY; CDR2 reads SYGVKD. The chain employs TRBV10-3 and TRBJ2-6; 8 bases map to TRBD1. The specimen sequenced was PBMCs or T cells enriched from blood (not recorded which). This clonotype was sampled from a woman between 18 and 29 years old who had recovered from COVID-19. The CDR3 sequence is CAIRDSDRASSGANVLTF. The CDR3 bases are TGTGCCATCAGGGACTCGGACAGGGCCAGCTCTGGGGCCAACGTCCTGACTTTC.